A single sample gave rise to the 26 T cell receptor beta chains below, sequenced in a study of cytomegalovirus exposure and HLA in healthy donors. The protocol was immunoSEQ multiplex PCR, while the TCRdb copy is restricted to in-frame clones and leaves out a portion. The table shows about 150,000 clones, with about 91% occurring only once. The sequenced sample consisted of PBMCs. The receptors stem from a woman younger than 35 in good health and CMV-seropositive.

The chain is built from TRBV6-5 and TRBJ2-5; 8 bases agree with TRBD2. This CDR3 contains 15 residues. Germline loops: CDR1 MNHEY, CDR2 SVGAGI. The J segment lost 2 bases and the V segment lost 5 bases, leaving 7 bases of the junction unmatched. The CDR3 reads CASSQQAGDQETQYF. DNA for the CDR3: TGTGCCAGCAGTCAACAAGCGGGGGATCAAGAGACCCAGTACTTC.

The chain employs TRBV7-9 and TRBJ2-7; D gene ambiguous. Trimming removed 1 base at V and 2 bases at J, with 9 bases between. Germline lookup yields CDR1 SEHNR and CDR2 FQNEAQ (reference sequence). The CDR3 contains 14 residues. CDR3 sequence reads: CASSLVGRPYEQYF. CDR3 DNA: TGTGCCAGCAGCTTAGTTGGCAGGCCCTACGAGCAGTACTTC.

The chain carries TRBV4-1 and TRBJ1-3; 9 bases are a match to TRBD1. Germline loops: CDR1 MGHRA, CDR2 YSYEKL. V gave up 5 bases and J gave up 2 bases; unmatched junction bases: 7. This CDR3 spans 16 amino acids. The CDR3 protein is CASSFRTGEAGNTIYF. The CDR3 DNA reads as TGCGCCAGCAGCTTCCGGACAGGGGAAGCTGGAAACACCATATATTTT.

The CDR3 DNA reads as TGTGCCAGCAGCTTAGAGGGCAGGGCTCGAACTGAAGCTTTCTTT. Encoded protein: CASSLEGRARTEAFF. The rearrangement joins TRBV7-8 to TRBJ1-1, with D possibly being TRBD1 (5 bases). Germline values: CDR1 SGHVS, CDR2 FQNEAQ. V lost 1 base and J lost 5, with 14 bases in between. The CDR3 is 15 amino acids.

The rearrangement joins TRBV15 to TRBJ2-7; D gene unclear. V was shortened by 5 bases and J by 2 bases, with 13 bases between the two germline ends. The CDR3 length is 14 residues. The V gene's germline CDR1 is LNHNV and CDR2 YYDKDF (reference sequence). The CDR3 sequence is CATSPLAAAYEQYF. CDR3 in DNA: TGTGCCACCAGCCCCCTGGCCGCGGCCTACGAGCAGTACTTC. The variable domain in full, with the rest retrieved from reference TRBV15 and TRBJ2-7, is DAMVIQNPRYQVTQFGKPVTLSCSQTLNHNVMYWYQQKSSQAPKLLFHYYDKDFNNEADTPDNFQSRRPNTSFCFLDIRSPGLGDTAMYLCATSPLAAAYEQYFGPGTRLTVT.

Only one count was recorded for this clone. The chain is built from TRBV27 and TRBJ2-7; D possibly corresponds to TRBD2 (7 bases). The CDR3 contains 14 residues. The V gene lost 0 bases and the J gene lost 5 bases, with 11 bases spanning the gap. CDR1 and CDR2 from the germline V gene are MNHEY and SMNVEV (reference sequence). The CDR3 sequence: CASSLSGGPNEQYF. CDR3 nucleotides: TGTGCCAGCAGTTTATCGGGGGGGCCCAACGAGCAGTACTTC.

The chain employs TRBV7-9 and TRBJ1-5; TRBD1 aligns across 7 bases. V lost 5 bases, J lost 9 bases, and 10 bases stayed unmatched. The V gene's germline CDR1 is SEHNR and CDR2 FQNEAQ (reference sequence). The CDR3 has 14 amino acids. Written as DNA, the CDR3 is TGTGCCAGCAGCCCGACAGGGCCGTCCCCGCCCCAGCATTTT. Translated: CASSPTGPSPPQHF.

The rearrangement uses TRBV5-5 and TRBJ1-5, with 8 bases fitting TRBD1. The V and J ends lost 4 bases and 2 bases, in that order; junction bases with no gene match: 14. The CDR3 sequence is 18 residues long. Germline-derived CDR1 and CDR2 are SGHKS and YYEKEE (reference sequence). The CDR3 DNA sequence: TGTGCCAGCAGCCAAGGCCGACAGGGGTTGTCAGGCAATCAGCCCCAGCATTTT. Protein product: CASSQGRQGLSGNQPQHF.

V and J are TRBV5-1 and TRBJ2-3, with a weak D call TRBD2 (6 bases). Germline CDR1 is SGHRS and CDR2 is YFSETQ. Trimming took 0 bases from V and 6 from J, leaving 14 bases between them. This CDR3 is 15 amino acids long. The CDR3 protein is CASSLGLATRDTQYF. As DNA, the CDR3 is TGCGCCAGCAGCTTGGGGCTAGCGACGCGGGATACGCAGTATTTT.

The chain employs TRBV6-5 and TRBJ1-2; a possible D gene is TRBD1 (5 bases). This CDR3 region has 11 residues. In germline, CDR1 is MNHEY, CDR2 SVGAGI. Deletions cut 5 bases from V and 12 bases from J, with 13 bases between. The CDR3 reads CASSTKGANTF. The CDR3 DNA is TGTGCCAGCAGTACTAAAGGGGCTAACACCTTC.

The gene calls are TRBV28 and TRBJ1-2; D gene ambiguous. Germline CDR1 reads MDHEN; CDR2 reads SYDVKM. Trimming shortened V by 5 bases and J by 4 bases, and 14 bases separated the two germline ends. This CDR3 comprises 14 residues. The CDR3 DNA reads TGTGCCAGCAGTCCCCTGGTGGGGAGCTATGGCTACACCTTC. It codes for CASSPLVGSYGYTF.

The chain is built from TRBV19 and TRBJ2-1, with D unresolved. The CDR3 is 13 residues long. Germline values: CDR1 LNHDA, CDR2 SQIVND (reference sequence). V was clipped by 6 bases and J by 7 bases, with 13 bases between them. The CDR3 DNA sequence: TGTGCCAGTAGGGATGGGCTCGGTAATGAGCAGTTCTTC. Protein: CASRDGLGNEQFF. Full variable domain (rest looked up from reference TRBV19 and TRBJ2-1): DGGITQSPKYLFRKEGQNVTLSCEQNLNHDAMYWYRQDPGQGLRLIYYSQIVNDFQKGDIAEGYSVSREKKESFPLTVTSAQKNPTAFYLCASRDGLGNEQFFGPGTRLTVL.

The sample holds a few counts of this clone. The CDR3 DNA reads TGCGCCAGCAGCCTGGGACAGGGGGTCGGGCAGCCCCAGCATTTT. It codes for CASSLGQGVGQPQHF. The J gene is TRBJ1-5, the V gene TRBV4-1, with TRBD1 identical over 11 bases. CDR3 length: 15 amino acids. Germline values: CDR1 MGHRA, CDR2 YSYEKL. Trimming took 4 bases from V and 7 from J; bases not matched to a gene: 6.

This clone occurred a few times. The CDR3 coding sequence is TGTGCCAGCAGTTACTCGCAGGGTCCCGGGGAGACCCAGTACTTC. This gives the protein CASSYSQGPGETQYF. The rearrangement links TRBV6-5 to TRBJ2-5; a weak D match, TRBD1 (5 bases). The germline V gene has CDR1 MNHEY and CDR2 SVGAGI. The CDR3 extends over 15 amino acids. V lost 0 bases and J lost 5, with 13 bases in between.

The V and J genes are TRBV18 and TRBJ2-7, with D hard to call. The CDR3 covers 13 residues. V gave up 3 bases and J gave up 5 bases, with 11 bases separating them. Germline V gene lookup returns CDR1 KGHSH and CDR2 LQKENI. DNA for the CDR3: TGTGCCAGCTCACCCAACTCTGTCAACGAGCAGTACTTC. This translates into CASSPNSVNEQYF.

This chain links TRBV11-2 with TRBJ1-5; the D gene is possibly TRBD1 (5 bases). Germline-derived CDR1 and CDR2 are SGHAT and FQNNGV. The V and J ends lost 6 bases and 6 bases respectively, with 18 bases between them. The length of the CDR3 is 15 residues. CDR3 sequence (DNA): TGTGCCAGCAGTCCCAACCTGGGTGGGGCTCAGCCCCAGCATTTT. This encodes CASSPNLGGAQPQHF.

This clone was seen once. The rearrangement joins TRBV15 to TRBJ1-1; D unresolved. Germline assignment: CDR1 LNHNV and CDR2 YYDKDF (reference sequence). The CDR3 is made up of 11 amino acids. V shed 1 base and J shed 9 bases, with 6 bases lying between them. The CDR3 loop reads CATSRASQAFF. CDR3 coding DNA: TGTGCCACCAGCAGAGCGTCCCAAGCTTTCTTT.

The rearrangement joins TRBV13 to TRBJ2-2; 10 nucleotides line up with TRBD1. Germline CDR1 reads PRHDT; CDR2 reads FYEKMQ (reference sequence). This CDR3 region has 15 residues. With V trimmed by 4 bases and J by 7 bases, 6 bases remained unmatched. CDR3 amino acids: CASSYDRGLNGELFF. DNA for the CDR3: TGTGCCAGCAGCTACGACAGGGGGCTAAACGGGGAGCTGTTTTTT.

J is TRBJ2-2 and V is TRBV19; a weak D match, TRBD1 (5 bases). Trimming shortened V by 5 bases and J by 0 bases, and 10 bases separated the two germline ends. The germline CDR1 and CDR2 sequences are LNHDA and SQIVND (reference sequence). The CDR3 loop spans 15 amino acids. Here the CDR3 reads CASSLRAPNTGELFF. The CDR3 DNA is TGTGCCAGTAGTCTCAGGGCGCCGAACACCGGGGAGCTGTTTTTT.

The chain recombines TRBV6-5 with TRBJ2-3; perhaps TRBD2 as D (6 bases). CDR1 MNHEY and CDR2 SVGAGI come from the germline V gene. The CDR3 sequence is 14 residues long. Trimming removed 2 bases at V and 2 bases at J, with 8 bases between. The CDR3 protein is CASSYGGNTDTQYF. In DNA, the CDR3 is TGTGCCAGCAGTTACGGGGGGAACACAGATACGCAGTATTTT.

This chain uses TRBV11-1 with TRBJ2-3; TRBD2 might be the D (6 bases). CDR1 and CDR2 from the germline V gene are SGHAT and FQDESV (reference sequence). With 5 bases removed from V and 0 bases from J, the gap between germline ends came to 15 bases. CDR3 length equals 16 residues. The CDR3 reads CASSALRGTSTDTQYF. CDR3 bases: TGTGCCAGCAGCGCACTACGGGGGACTAGCACAGATACGCAGTATTTT.

The chain couples TRBV27 to TRBJ2-6, with a possible D match to TRBD2 (5 bases). In germline, CDR1 is MNHEY, CDR2 SMNVEV (reference sequence). V was clipped by 5 bases and J by 2 bases, with 22 bases between them. This CDR3 region has 19 residues. DNA of the CDR3: TGTGCCAGCAGTCCTTCGAGGGCCCAAAGCCGGACTGGGGCCAACGTCCTGACTTTC. Amino acids: CASSPSRAQSRTGANVLTF.

J is TRBJ2-2 and V is TRBV18; perhaps TRBD1 as D (5 bases). Trimming took 3 bases from V and 3 from J, leaving 8 bases between them. This CDR3 is 14 amino acids long. From germline, CDR1 is KGHSH and CDR2 LQKENI. CDR3 sequence (DNA): TGTGCCAGCTCACCGGGGCTCTACACCGGGGAGCTGTTTTTT. This codes for CASSPGLYTGELFF.

The CDR3 protein is CASRPTGAVYYEQYF. The DNA for the CDR3 is TGTGCCAGCAGACCCACAGGGGCGGTCTACTACGAGCAGTACTTC. This rearrangement joins TRBV2 to TRBJ2-7; TRBD1 matches at 7 bases. The CDR3 consists of 15 residues. In germline, CDR1 is SNHLY, CDR2 FYNNEI. V gave up 6 bases and J gave up 3 bases; unmatched junction bases: 11.

The chain combines TRBV30 with TRBJ2-2, with 7 nucleotides matching TRBD2. The CDR3 runs 14 residues. The V segment lost 6 bases and the J segment 3 bases; nucleotides outside the gene matches: 7. The germline V gene encodes CDR1 GTSNPN and CDR2 SVGIG (reference sequence). The CDR3 region has the DNA TGTGCCTGTGCGAGCGGGGCCTACACCGGGGAGCTGTTTTTT. Residues: CACASGAYTGELFF.

The rearrangement joins TRBV6-5 to TRBJ2-7; 7 positions agree with TRBD2. The trim removed 2 bases at V and 2 bases at J, leaving 9 bases unmatched. CDR3 length equals 16 residues. Germline lookup yields CDR1 MNHEY and CDR2 SVGAGI. CDR3 region: CASSYLGPGGPYEQYF. DNA for the CDR3: TGTGCCAGCAGTTACCTCGGCCCGGGGGGTCCCTACGAGCAGTACTTC.